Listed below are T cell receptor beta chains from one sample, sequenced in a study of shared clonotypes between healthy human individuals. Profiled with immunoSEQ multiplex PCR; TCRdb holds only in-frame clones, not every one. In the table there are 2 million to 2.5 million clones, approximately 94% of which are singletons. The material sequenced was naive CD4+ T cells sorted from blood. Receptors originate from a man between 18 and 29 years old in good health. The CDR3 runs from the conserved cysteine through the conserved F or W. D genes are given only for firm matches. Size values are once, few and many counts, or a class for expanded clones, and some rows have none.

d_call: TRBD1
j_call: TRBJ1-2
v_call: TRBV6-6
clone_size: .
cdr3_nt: TGTGCCAGCAGTCGGGGACAGGGTTATGGCTACACCTTC
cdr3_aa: CASSRGQGYGYTF

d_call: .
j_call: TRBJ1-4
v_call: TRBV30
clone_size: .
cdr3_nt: TGTGCCTGGAGGGTTCAGACAACTAATGAAAAACTGTTTTTT
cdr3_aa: CAWRVQTTNEKLFF

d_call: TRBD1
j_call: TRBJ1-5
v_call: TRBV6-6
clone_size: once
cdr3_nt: TGTGCCAGCAGAATACAGGGGGATCAGCCCCAGCATTTT
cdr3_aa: CASRIQGDQPQHF

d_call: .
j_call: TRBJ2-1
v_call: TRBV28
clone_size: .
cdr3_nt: TGTGCCAGCAGTTTAGCCAATGAGCAGTTCTTC
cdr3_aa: CASSLANEQFF

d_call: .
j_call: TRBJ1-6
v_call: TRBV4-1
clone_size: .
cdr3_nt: TGCGCCAGCAGCCGAGGGGGAACAGGGCGATATAATTCACCCCTCCACTTT
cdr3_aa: CASSRGGTGRYNSPLHF

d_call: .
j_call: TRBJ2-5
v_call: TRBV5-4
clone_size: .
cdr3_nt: TGTGCCAGCAGCTTTGGGAGGGAGACCCAGTACTTC
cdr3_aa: CASSFGRETQYF

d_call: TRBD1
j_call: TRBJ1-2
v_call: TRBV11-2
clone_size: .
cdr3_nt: TGTGCCAGCAGCTTAGAACAGGGGGCGAGCTATGGCTACACCTTC
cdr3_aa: CASSLEQGASYGYTF

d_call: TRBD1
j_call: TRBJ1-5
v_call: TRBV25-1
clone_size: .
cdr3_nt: TGTGCCAGCAGTGGAGAGACAGGGTATAGCAATCAGCCCCAGCATTTT
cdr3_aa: CASSGETGYSNQPQHF

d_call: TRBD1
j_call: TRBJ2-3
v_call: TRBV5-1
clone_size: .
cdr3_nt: TGCGCCAGCAGCCAAAGGACAGGGGGCACAGATACGCAGTATTTT
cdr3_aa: CASSQRTGGTDTQYF

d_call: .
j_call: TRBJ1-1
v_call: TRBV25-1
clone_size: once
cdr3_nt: TGTGCCAGTAAGCAGATGGAGAACACTGAAGCTTTCTTT
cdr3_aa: CASKQMENTEAFF

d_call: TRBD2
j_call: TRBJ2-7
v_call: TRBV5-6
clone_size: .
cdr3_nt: TGTGCCAGCAGCCCGACTAGCGGGACCTACGAGCAGTACTTC
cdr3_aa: CASSPTSGTYEQYF

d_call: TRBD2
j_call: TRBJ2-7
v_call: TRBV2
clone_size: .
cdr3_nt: TGTGCCAGCAGTCGGACTAGCGGGCCCTACGAGCAGTACTTC
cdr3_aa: CASSRTSGPYEQYF

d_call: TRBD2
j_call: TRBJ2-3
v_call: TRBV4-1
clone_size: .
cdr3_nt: TGCGCCAGCAGCCAAGGGGTGGGCAGCGGGAGTACAGATACGCAGTATTTT
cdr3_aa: CASSQGVGSGSTDTQYF

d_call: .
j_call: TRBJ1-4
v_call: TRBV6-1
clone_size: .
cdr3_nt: TGTGCCAGCAGTGCCTCCTATTCCGGGGGGCCTAATGAAAAACTGTTTTTT
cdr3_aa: CASSASYSGGPNEKLFF

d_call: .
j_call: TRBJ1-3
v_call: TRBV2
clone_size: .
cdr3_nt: TGTGCCAGCCAGGACGGGGGCGCGTCAAACACCATATATTTT
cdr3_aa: CASQDGGASNTIYF